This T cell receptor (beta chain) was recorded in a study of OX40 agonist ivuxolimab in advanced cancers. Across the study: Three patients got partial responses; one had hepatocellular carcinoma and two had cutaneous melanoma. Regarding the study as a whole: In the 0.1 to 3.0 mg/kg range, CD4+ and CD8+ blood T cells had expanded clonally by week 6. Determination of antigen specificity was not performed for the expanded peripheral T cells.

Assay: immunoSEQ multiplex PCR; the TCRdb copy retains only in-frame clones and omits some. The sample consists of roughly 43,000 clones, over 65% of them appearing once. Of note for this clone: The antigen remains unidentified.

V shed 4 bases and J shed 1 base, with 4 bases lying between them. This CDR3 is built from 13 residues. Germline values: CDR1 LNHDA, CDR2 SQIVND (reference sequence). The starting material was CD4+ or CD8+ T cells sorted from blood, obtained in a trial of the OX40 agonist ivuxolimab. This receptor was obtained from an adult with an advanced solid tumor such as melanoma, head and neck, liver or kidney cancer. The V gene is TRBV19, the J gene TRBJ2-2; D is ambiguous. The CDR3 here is CASSRLNTGELFF. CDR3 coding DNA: TGTGCCAGTAGTAGACTGAACACCGGGGAGCTGTTTTTT.